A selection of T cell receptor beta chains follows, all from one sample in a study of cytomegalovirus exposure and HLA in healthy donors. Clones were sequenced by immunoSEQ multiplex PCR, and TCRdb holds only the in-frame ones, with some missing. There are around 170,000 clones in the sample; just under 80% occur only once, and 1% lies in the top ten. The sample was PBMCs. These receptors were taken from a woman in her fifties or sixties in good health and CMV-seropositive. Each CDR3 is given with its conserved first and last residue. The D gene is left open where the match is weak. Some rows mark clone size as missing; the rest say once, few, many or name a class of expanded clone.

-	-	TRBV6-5	CASTSRVGNYEQFF
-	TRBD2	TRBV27	CASTLMGGKADTQYF
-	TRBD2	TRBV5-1	CASSPGLAGSGELFF
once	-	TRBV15	CATSKEGTPLAKNIQYF
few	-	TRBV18	CASSPGGGGSSYEQYF
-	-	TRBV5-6	CASSLAGSYNSPLHF
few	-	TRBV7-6	CASSLRTLGSSPLHF
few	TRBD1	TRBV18	CASSAGTALYTQYF
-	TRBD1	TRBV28	CATFRRDRASGQPQHF
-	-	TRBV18	CASSPPGTNLGAGANVLTF
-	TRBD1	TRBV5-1	CASSSGQGQYEQYF
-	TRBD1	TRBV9	CASSPGQGTDTQYF
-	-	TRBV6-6	CASSPTFGYEQYF
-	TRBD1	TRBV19	CASSIDFRGPKETQYF
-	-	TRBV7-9	CASSLEANTEAFF
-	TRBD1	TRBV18	CASSSGQGSMAEAFF
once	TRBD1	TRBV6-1	CASSGQGQGLGYTF
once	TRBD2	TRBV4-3	CASSHLAGYNEQFF
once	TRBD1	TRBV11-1	CASSLPGQVRTGELFF
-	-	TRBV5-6	CASSLRQVYNEQFF
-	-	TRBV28	CASSSRGAGRYNEQFF
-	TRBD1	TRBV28	CASITGTGRGEQYF
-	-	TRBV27	CASRLNTFSYEQYF
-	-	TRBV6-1	CASSEALGSHEQYF
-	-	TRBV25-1	CASSQGLGEQYF
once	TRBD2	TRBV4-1	CASSLGRGVSGELFF